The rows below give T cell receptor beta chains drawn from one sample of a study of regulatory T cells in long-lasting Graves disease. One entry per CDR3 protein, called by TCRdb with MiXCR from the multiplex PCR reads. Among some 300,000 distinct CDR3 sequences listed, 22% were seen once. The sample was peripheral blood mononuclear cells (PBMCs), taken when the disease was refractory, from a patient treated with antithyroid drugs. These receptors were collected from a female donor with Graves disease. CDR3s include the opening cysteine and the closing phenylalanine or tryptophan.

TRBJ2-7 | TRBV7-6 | CASSLASLGSYEQYF
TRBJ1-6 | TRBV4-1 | CASSQDTAARNSPPHF
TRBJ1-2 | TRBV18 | CASSRSGTGDNYGYTF
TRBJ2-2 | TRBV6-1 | CASSRQGGELFF
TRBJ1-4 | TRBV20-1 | CSARRGANEKLFF
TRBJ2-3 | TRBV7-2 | CASTFATGSTDTQYF
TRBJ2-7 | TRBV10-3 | CAIRSRDGTYEQYF
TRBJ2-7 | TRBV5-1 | CASSLPAGDSYEQYF
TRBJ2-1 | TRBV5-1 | CASSYLRQVVGYNEQFF
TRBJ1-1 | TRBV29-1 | CSVEDPGATEAFF
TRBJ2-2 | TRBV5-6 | CASRWGGTGELFF
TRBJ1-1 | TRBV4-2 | CASSQDLGFGAFF
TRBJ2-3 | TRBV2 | CASSDRTGGTDTQYF
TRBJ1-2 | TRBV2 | CASSVTNYGYTF
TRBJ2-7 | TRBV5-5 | CASSLVQDLRAYEQYF
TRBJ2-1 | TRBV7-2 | CASSLEWGLGNEQFF
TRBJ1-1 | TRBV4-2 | CASSQDLAGSTEAFF
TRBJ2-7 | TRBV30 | CAWSVPGRSYEQYF
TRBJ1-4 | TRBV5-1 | CASSAYGERTEKLFF
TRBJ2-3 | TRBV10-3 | CAIKGGQSTDTQYF
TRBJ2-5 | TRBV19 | CASSISGFEETQYF
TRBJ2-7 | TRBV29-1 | CSARTATYEQYF
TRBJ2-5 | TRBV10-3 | CAISLQGGGQETQYF
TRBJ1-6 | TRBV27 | CASSLVSSYNSPLHF
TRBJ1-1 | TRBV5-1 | CACLQVGGTYTNTEAFF
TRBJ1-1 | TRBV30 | CAWSMLGRGKTEAFF
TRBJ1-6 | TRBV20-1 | CSARDFGQGASLHGLIQSPLHF
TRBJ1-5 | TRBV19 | CASSTNQGEPQHF
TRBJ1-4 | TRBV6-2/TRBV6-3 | CASSESRVKLFF
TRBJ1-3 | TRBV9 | CASSGGENTIYF
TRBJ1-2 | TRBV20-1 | CSARDGGNYGYTF
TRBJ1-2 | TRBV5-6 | CASSWSNYGYTF
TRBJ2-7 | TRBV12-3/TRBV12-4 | CASSFSQQGREQYF
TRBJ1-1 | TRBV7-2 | CASSNPYEGTEAFF
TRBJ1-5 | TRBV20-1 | CSAPRYRGEGNQPQHF